These 14 T cell receptor beta chains originate from one sample sequenced in a study of T cells in Graves' hyperthyroidism and ophthalmopathy. Amplification targeted TCR beta CDR3 regions from RNA transcripts. With the HTBI primer set, the TCR CDR3 went through a first round of RT-PCR. MiXCR, run by TCRdb on the multiplex PCR reads, gives a single entry per CDR3 protein. The sample holds 200,000 to 250,000 distinct CDR3 sequences, about a sixth seen once. The source material was blood. These receptors all stem from a woman between 45 and 65 years old with Graves' hyperthyroidism.

This chain connects TRBV4-1 to TRBJ2-1, with D tentatively TRBD1 (7 bases). This CDR3 is 18 amino acids long. V shed 1 base and J shed 6 bases, with 22 bases lying between them. Germline V gives CDR1 MGHRA, CDR2 YSYEKL. The CDR3 region is CASSQVFRGIRDSNEQFF. The DNA of the CDR3 is TGCGCCAGCAGCCAAGTTTTCCGGGGGATCCGGGACAGCAATGAGCAGTTCTTC.

This clonotype has just a few counts. This chain uses TRBV3-1 with TRBJ1-2, with unresolved D. The CDR3 length is 13 residues. In germline, CDR1 is LGHDT, CDR2 YNNKEL (reference sequence). V was trimmed by 4 bases and J by 7 bases, leaving 13 bases between them. The CDR3 sequence: CASSPFLAGGYTF. CDR3 DNA: TGTGCCAGCAGCCCCTTTCTGGCTGGTGGCTACACCTTC.

This clonotype appeared a few times. The V and J genes are TRBV11-2 and TRBJ1-5; D unresolved. Germline assignment: CDR1 SGHAT and CDR2 FQNNGV. Trimming took off 2 bases at V and 7 bases at J, with 12 bases between the two ends. CDR3 length: 14 amino acids. The CDR3 nucleotides are TGTGCCAGCAGCTTATCGGGGAACGTCCAGCCCCAGCATTTT. Its protein product is CASSLSGNVQPQHF.

Concerning this clonotype: A much more abundant neighbour one base away suggests this may be a read error. The conserved phenylalanine or tryptophan is not found at the CDR3 terminus, so this likely reflects a read error. The CDR3 DNA follows: TGTGCCACCAGTGATTTTCGCCCGGGAGCAGAGACCCAGTACCTC. This sequence encodes CATSDFRPGAETQYL. The V and J genes are TRBV24-1 and TRBJ2-5, with D maybe TRBD2 (6 bases). The length of the CDR3 is 15 residues. The germline V gene encodes CDR1 KGHDR and CDR2 SFDVKD. V lost 1 base, J lost 4 bases, and 12 bases lay in between.

This clonotype was seen many times. The genes are TRBV30 and TRBJ2-1, with D perhaps TRBD1 (6 bases). Trimming took 6 bases from V and 2 from J, leaving 14 bases between them. The length of the CDR3 is 14 residues. The V gene's germline CDR1 is GTSNPN and CDR2 SVGIG (reference sequence). The CDR3 DNA reads TGTGCCTGCCCTGGGGGCGGCACCTACAATGAGCAGTTCTTC. This codes for CACPGGGTYNEQFF.

This clonotype occurred a few times. The chain carries TRBV12-3 or TRBV12-4 and TRBJ1-3; D is ambiguous. This CDR3 region has 13 residues. The V end was cut by 11 bases, the J end by 1 base, with 12 bases between. The CDR3 sequence: CASETSSGNTIYF. CDR3 DNA sequence: TGTGCCTCCGAGACGAGTTCTGGAAACACCATATATTTT.

The chain combines TRBV10-3 with TRBJ1-2; D may be TRBD1 (6 bases). The V gene lost 6 bases and the J gene lost 2 bases, with 13 bases spanning the gap. Germline V lookup: CDR1 ENHRY, CDR2 SYGVKD. There are 14 residues in the CDR3. CDR3 residues: CAISALGQNYGYTF. The DNA of the CDR3 is TGTGCCATCAGCGCCCTTGGACAGAACTATGGCTACACCTTC.

This clonotype was detected many times. The rearrangement links TRBV12-3 or TRBV12-4 to TRBJ1-6; no reliable D call. The CDR3 has 14 amino acids. V shed 5 bases and J shed 4 bases, with 9 bases lying between them. The CDR3 reads CASSDISYNSPLHF. In nucleotides, the CDR3 is TGTGCCAGCAGTGACATTAGTTATAATTCACCCCTCCACTTT.

The chain couples TRBV6-2 or TRBV6-3 to TRBJ2-4, with 7 bases aligning to TRBD1. CDR1 and CDR2 (germline): MNHEY, SVGEGT. The CDR3 runs to 15 residues. J gave up 5 bases and V 4 bases, and 8 bases lay outside the gene matches. The CDR3 is CASSSPGTVENIQYF. The DNA of the CDR3 is TGTGCCAGCAGTTCCCCCGGGACAGTCGAAAACATTCAGTACTTC.

About this clonotype itself: The junction departs from the called germline gene at one end, perhaps through a read error. The chain joins TRBV6-1 to TRBJ1-3; 8 bases are shared with TRBD1. This CDR3 is built from 15 residues. From germline, CDR1 is MNHNS and CDR2 SASEGT. The CDR3 here is CASSMTGAGGNTTYF. In nucleotides, the CDR3 is TGTGCCAGCAGCATGACAGGGGCCGGCGGAAACACCACATATTTT.

Note on this clonotype: Possible read error: a much larger clone is one base away. The rearrangement uses TRBV4-2 and TRBJ2-1; perhaps TRBD2 as D (6 bases). This CDR3 region has 15 residues. V lost 4 bases, J lost 7 bases, and 17 bases lay in between. Germline V gene data show CDR1 as LGHNA and CDR2 as YNFKEQ. The CDR3 reads CASSPFVNGSNEQFF. The CDR3 DNA reads TGTGCCAGCAGCCCCTTTGTTAACGGGAGTAATGAGCAGTTCTTC.

The V and J genes are TRBV20-1 and TRBJ2-5; D gene unclear. Germline values: CDR1 DFQATT, CDR2 SNEGSKA (reference sequence). CDR3 length: 14 residues. Trimming took off 2 bases at V and 1 base at J, with 11 bases between the two ends. CDR3 coding DNA: TGCAGTGCTAGATTTCAGGCGGCCCAAGAGACCCAGTACTTC. It encodes CSARFQAAQETQYF.

This clonotype was detected many times. V and J are TRBV19 and TRBJ2-2; possible D gene TRBD1, 6 bases. Germline CDR1 LNHDA, CDR2 SQIVND (reference sequence). V was shortened by 5 bases and J by 1 base, with 14 bases between the two germline ends. This CDR3 contains 16 residues. For the CDR3, the DNA is TGTGCCAGTAGTCTATCCCTGGGACAGAACACCGGGGAGCTGTTTTTT. Translation gives CASSLSLGQNTGELFF.

In this sample, this clonotype turned up many times. The V call is TRBV20-1, the J call TRBJ2-3; TRBD2 is a possible D gene (6 bases). Germline V gene sequence: CDR1 DFQATT, CDR2 SNEGSKA (reference sequence). CDR3 length: 14 residues. V was pared by 3 bases and J by 0 bases, with 10 bases between. For the CDR3, the DNA is TGCAGTGCTAGCCCGACTAGAAGCACAGATACGCAGTATTTT. Its translation: CSASPTRSTDTQYF.